Ten or more counts support the clone carrying this TCR beta chain. Antigen unknown. This specimen belongs to a study of T cells after yellow fever vaccination. A universal primer site and UMIs were added as TCR cDNA was made by 5'RACE template switching. MiXCR was run by TCRdb on the 5' RACE reads, yielding one entry per CDR3 protein. The table records around 160,000 distinct CDR3 sequences, approximately 6.8% of them present only once. General study findings and limits: One caveat is that FACS-sorted repertoires could contain abundant clonotypes contaminating from the bulk population. A small proportion of clonotypes was detected in both the CD4 and CD8 compartments.

The source of this sequence is a man younger than 30 who received the YFV17D yellow fever vaccine. The material was CD4+ T cells sorted from PBMCs, obtained 5 to 6 days after the first yellow fever vaccination.

The DNA for the CDR3 is TGTGCCAGCAGCCCCCAGGGAGCGGACAGCAACACTGAAGCTTTCTTT. It codes for CASSPQGADSNTEAFF. J is TRBJ1-1 and V is TRBV9; D may be TRBD1 (6 bases). The germline V and J ends were trimmed by 4 bases and 2 bases, with 18 bases remaining between them. The CDR3 sequence is 16 residues long. Germline lookup yields CDR1 SGDLS and CDR2 YYNGEE.